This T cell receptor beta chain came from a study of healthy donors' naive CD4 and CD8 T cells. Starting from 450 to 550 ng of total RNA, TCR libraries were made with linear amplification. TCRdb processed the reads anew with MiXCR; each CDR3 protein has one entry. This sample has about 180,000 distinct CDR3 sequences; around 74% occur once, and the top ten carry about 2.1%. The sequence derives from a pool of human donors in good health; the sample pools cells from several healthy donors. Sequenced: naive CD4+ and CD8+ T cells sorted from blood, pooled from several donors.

DNA for the CDR3: TGTGCCAGTAGTATTACGAATGAGCAGTTCTTC. Translation: CASSITNEQFF. This chain connects TRBV19 to TRBJ2-1; unclear D gene. From germline, CDR1 is LNHDA and CDR2 SQIVND (reference sequence). The germline V and J ends were trimmed by 3 bases and 7 bases, with 4 bases remaining between them. The CDR3 is 11 amino acids. The entire variable domain, with the rest obtained from reference TRBV19 and TRBJ2-1, is as follows: DGGITQSPKYLFRKEGQNVTLSCEQNLNHDAMYWYRQDPGQGLRLIYYSQIVNDFQKGDIAEGYSVSREKKESFPLTVTSAQKNPTAFYLCASSITNEQFFGPGTRLTVL.